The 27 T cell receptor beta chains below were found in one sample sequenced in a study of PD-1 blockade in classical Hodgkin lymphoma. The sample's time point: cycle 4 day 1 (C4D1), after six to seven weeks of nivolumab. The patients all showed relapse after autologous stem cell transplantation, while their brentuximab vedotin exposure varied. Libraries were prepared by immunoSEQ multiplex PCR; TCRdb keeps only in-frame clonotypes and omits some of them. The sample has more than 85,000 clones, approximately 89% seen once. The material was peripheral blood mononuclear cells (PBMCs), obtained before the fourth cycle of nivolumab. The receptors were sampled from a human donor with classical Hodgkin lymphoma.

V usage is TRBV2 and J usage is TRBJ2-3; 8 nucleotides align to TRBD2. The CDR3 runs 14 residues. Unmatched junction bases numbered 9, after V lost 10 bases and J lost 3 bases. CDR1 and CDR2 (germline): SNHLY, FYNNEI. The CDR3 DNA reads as TGTGCCATTCGGGCGGGGGGCCGAACAGATACGCAGTATTTT. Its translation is CAIRAGGRTDTQYF.

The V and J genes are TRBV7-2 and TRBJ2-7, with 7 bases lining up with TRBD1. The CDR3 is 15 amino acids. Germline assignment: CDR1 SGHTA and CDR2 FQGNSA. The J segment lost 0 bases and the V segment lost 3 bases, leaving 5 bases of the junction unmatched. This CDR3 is CASSLGTAVSYEQYF. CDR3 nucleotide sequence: TGTGCCAGCAGCTTGGGGACAGCGGTCTCCTACGAGCAGTACTTC.

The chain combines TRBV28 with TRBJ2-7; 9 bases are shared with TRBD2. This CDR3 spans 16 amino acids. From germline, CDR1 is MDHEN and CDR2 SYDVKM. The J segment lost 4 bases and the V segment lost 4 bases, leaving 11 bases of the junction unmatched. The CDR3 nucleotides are TGTGCCAGCAGTTCTAATCCGGGACTAGCAGAGTACGAGCAGTACTTC. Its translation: CASSSNPGLAEYEQYF.

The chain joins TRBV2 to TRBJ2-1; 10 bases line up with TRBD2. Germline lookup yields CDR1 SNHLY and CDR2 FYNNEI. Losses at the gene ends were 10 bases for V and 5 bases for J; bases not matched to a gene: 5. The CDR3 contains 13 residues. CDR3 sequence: CANTSGVNNEQFF. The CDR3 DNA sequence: TGTGCCAATACTAGCGGGGTAAACAATGAGCAGTTCTTC.

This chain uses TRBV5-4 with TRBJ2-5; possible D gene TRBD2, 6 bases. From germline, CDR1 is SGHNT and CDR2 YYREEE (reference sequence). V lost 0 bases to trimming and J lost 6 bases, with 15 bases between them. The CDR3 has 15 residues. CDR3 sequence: CASSLGRSGWQTQYF. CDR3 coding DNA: TGTGCCAGCAGCTTGGGCCGTAGCGGTTGGCAGACCCAGTACTTC.

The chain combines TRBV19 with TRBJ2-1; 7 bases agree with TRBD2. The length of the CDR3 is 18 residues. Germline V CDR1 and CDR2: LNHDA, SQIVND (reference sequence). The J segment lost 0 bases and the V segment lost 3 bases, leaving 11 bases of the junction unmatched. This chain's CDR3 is CASSISLAGVSSYNEQFF. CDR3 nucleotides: TGTGCCAGTAGTATTTCGTTGGCGGGAGTCTCCTCCTACAATGAGCAGTTCTTC.

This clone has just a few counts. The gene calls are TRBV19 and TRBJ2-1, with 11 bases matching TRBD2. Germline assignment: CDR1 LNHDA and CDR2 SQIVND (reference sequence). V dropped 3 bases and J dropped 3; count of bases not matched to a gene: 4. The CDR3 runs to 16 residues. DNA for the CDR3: TGTGCCAGTAGTATGGGGACTAGCGGTTACTACAATGAGCAGTTCTTC. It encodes CASSMGTSGYYNEQFF.

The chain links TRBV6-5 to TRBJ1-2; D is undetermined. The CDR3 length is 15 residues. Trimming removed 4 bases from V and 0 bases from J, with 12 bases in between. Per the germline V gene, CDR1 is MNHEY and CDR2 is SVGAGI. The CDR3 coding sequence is TGTGCCAGCAGTTTAGGGCTGACAACTAACTATGGCTACACCTTC. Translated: CASSLGLTTNYGYTF.

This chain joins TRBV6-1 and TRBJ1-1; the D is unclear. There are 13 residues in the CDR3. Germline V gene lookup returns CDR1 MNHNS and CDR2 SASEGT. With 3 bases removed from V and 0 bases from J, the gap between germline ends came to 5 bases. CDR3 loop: CASSDDLNTEAFF. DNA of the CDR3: TGTGCCAGCAGTGACGACCTGAACACTGAAGCTTTCTTT.

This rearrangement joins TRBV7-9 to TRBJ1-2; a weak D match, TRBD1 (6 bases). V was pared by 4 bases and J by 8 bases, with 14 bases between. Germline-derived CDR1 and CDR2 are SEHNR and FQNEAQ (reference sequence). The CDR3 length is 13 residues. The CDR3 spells CASSSQGRGGYTF. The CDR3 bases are TGTGCCAGCAGCTCTCAGGGGAGAGGAGGCTACACCTTC.

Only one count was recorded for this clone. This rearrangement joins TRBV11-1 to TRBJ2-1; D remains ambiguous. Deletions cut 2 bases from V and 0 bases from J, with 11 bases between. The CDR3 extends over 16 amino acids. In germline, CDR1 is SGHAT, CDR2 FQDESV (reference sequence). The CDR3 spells CASSLRPRSSYNEQFF. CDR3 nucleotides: TGTGCCAGCAGCTTACGGCCACGGAGCTCCTACAATGAGCAGTTCTTC.

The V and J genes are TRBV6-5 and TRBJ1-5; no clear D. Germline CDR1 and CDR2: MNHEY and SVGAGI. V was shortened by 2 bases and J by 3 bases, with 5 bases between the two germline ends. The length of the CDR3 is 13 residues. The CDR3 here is CASSYRDNQPQHF. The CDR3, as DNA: TGTGCCAGCAGTTACAGGGACAATCAGCCCCAGCATTTT.

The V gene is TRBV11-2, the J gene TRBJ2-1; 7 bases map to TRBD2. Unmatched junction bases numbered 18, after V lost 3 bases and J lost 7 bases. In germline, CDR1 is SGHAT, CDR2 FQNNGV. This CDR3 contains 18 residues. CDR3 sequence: CASSFTTLGRAKVNEQFF. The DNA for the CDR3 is TGTGCCAGCAGCTTTACTACCTTAGGGAGGGCCAAAGTAAATGAGCAGTTCTTC.

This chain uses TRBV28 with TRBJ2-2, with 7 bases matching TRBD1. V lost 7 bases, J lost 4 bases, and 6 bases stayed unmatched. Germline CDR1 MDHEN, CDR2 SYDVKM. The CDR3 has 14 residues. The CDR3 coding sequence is TGTGCCAGCAACACGGGACAGCTCACCGGGGAGCTGTTTTTT. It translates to CASNTGQLTGELFF.

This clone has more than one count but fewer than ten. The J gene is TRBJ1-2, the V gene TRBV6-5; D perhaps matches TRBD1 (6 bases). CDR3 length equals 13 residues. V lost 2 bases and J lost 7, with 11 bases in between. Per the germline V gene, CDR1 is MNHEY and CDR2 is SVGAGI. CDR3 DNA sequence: TGTGCCAGCAGTTACAACGAGGGGGGTGGCTACACCTTC. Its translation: CASSYNEGGGYTF.

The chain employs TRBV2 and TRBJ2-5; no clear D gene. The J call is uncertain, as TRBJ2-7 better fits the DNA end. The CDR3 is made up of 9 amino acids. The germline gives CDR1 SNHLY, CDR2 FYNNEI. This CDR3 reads CASGYEQYF. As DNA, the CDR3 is TGTGCCAGTGGATACGAGCAGTACTTC.

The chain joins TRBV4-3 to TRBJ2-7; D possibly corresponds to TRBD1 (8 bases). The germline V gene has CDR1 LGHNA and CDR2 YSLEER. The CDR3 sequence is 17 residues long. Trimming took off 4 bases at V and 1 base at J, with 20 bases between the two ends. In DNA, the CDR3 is TGCGCCAGCAGCCGAGGGCTAACAGGGGGGGAGTCCTACGAGCAGTACTTC. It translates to CASSRGLTGGESYEQYF.

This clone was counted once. The CDR3 spells CASTSYTEAFF. The CDR3 region has the DNA TGTGCCAGCACTAGCTACACTGAAGCTTTCTTT. The genes are TRBV6-5 and TRBJ1-1; no reliable D call. The V and J ends lost 7 bases and 3 bases respectively, with 6 bases between them. Germline assignment: CDR1 MNHEY and CDR2 SVGAGI. The CDR3 runs 11 residues.

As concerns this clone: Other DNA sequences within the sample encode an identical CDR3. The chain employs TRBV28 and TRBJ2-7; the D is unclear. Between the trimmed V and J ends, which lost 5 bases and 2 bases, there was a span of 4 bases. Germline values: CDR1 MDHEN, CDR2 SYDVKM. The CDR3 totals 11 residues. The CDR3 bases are TGTGCCAGCAGTCTAACCTACGAGCAGTACTTC. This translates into CASSLTYEQYF.

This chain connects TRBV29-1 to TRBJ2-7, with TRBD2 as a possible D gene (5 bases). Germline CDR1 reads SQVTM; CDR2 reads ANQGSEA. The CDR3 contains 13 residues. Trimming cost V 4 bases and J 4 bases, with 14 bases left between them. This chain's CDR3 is CSVGDGVRYEQYF. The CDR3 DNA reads TGCAGCGTTGGTGACGGGGTAAGGTACGAGCAGTACTTC.

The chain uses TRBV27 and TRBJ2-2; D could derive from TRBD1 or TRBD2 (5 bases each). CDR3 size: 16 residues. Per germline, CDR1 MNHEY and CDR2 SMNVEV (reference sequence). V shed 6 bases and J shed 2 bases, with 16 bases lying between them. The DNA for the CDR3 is TGTGCCAGCAGGAAACCGGGACGGCAAAACACCGGGGAGCTGTTTTTT. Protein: CASRKPGRQNTGELFF.

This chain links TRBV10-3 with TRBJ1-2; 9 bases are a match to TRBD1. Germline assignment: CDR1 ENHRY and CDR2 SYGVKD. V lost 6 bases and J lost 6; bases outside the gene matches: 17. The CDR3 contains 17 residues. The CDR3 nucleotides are TGTGCCATCAGATCAACCCCGGGACAGGGTCTCTTTGATGGCTACACCTTC. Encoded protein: CAIRSTPGQGLFDGYTF.

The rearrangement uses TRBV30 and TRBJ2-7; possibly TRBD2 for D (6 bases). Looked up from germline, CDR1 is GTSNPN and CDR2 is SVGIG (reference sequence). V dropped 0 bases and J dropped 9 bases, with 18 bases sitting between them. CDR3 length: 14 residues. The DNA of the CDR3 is TGTGCCTGGAGTGTGTCGGGAGCGACTCTCCGGCAGTACTTC. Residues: CAWSVSGATLRQYF.

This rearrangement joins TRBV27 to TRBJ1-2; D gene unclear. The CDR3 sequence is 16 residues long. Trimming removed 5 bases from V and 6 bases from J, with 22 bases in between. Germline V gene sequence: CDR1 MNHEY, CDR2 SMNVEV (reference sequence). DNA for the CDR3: TGTGCCAGCAGTCCGGGGAAGGGAAACGGACTCAATGGCTACACCTTC. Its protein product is CASSPGKGNGLNGYTF.

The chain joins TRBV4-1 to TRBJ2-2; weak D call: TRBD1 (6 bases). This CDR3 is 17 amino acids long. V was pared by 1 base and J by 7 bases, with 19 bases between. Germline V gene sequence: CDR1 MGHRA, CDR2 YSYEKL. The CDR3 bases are TGCGCCAGCAGCCAAGTCCCAGCAGGGGCACCCCTCGGGGAGCTGTTTTTT. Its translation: CASSQVPAGAPLGELFF.

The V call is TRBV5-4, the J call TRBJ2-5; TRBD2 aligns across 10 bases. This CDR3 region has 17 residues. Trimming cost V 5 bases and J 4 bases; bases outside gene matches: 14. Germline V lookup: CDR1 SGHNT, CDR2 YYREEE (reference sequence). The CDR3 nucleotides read TGTGCCAGCAGGCTCGACCACCTAGCGGGAGTAGGAGAGACCCAGTACTTC. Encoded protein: CASRLDHLAGVGETQYF. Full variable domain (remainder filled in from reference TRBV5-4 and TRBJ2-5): ETGVTQSPTHLIKTRGQQVTLRCSSQSGHNTVSWYQQALGQGPQFIFQYYREEENGRGNFPPRFSGLQFPNYSSELNVNALELDDSALYLCASRLDHLAGVGETQYFGPGTRLLVL.

The CDR3 nucleotides are TGTGCCAGCAGTGAATCCTTCGCGGCTTTCTTT. Amino acids: CASSESFAAFF. This chain connects TRBV2 to TRBJ1-1, with D uncertain. The V gene lost 2 bases and the J gene lost 11 bases, with 9 bases spanning the gap. The germline V gene has CDR1 SNHLY and CDR2 FYNNEI. The CDR3 consists of 11 residues.